Described below is a single TCR beta chain sequence and its context. Its antigen is not identified. This specimen belongs to a study of cytomegalovirus exposure and HLA in healthy donors. Findings and limits, study-wide: A later analysis found most CMV-associated TCR beta chains apparently HLA-restricted.

PCR was performed using 60 Vbeta and 13 Jbeta primers. Method: immunoSEQ multiplex PCR; TCRdb's copy keeps in-frame clones and lacks some. The data show roughly 150,000 clones, with roughly 85% seen just once and about a tenth held by the top ten. Trimming shortened V by 7 bases and J by 4 bases, and 19 bases separated the two germline ends. Per the germline V gene, CDR1 is SEHNR and CDR2 is FQNEAQ (reference sequence). The length of the CDR3 is 15 residues. This TCR was recovered from a man between 18 and 29 years old in good health and CMV-seropositive. Sequenced sample: PBMCs. The chain is built from TRBV7-9 and TRBJ1-2, with D perhaps TRBD1 (5 bases). The DNA for the CDR3 is TGTGCCAGCATCCCGGTAGGGCAGGGCACCTATGGCTACACCTTC. Translation: CASIPVGQGTYGYTF. Together with reference TRBV7-9 and TRBJ1-2, the CDR3 gives the full variable domain: DTGVSQNPRHKITKRGQNVTFRCDPISEHNRLYWYRQTLGQGPEFLTYFQNEAQLEKSRLLSDRFSAERPKGSFSTLEIQRTEQGDSAMYLCASIPVGQGTYGYTFGSGTRLTVV.